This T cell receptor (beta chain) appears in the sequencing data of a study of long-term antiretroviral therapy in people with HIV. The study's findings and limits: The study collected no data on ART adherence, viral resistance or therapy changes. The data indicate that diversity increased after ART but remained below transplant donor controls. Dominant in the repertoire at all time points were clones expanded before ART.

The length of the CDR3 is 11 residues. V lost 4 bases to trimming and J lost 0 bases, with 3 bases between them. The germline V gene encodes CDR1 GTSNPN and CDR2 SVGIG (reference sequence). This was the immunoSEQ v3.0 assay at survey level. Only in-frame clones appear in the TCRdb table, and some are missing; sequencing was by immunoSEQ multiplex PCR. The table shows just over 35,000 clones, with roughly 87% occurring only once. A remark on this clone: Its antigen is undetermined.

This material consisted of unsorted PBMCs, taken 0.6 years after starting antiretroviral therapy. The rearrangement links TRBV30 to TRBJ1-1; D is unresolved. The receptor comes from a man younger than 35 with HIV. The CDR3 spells CAWMVNTEAFF. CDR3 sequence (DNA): TGTGCCTGGATGGTGAACACTGAAGCTTTCTTT.